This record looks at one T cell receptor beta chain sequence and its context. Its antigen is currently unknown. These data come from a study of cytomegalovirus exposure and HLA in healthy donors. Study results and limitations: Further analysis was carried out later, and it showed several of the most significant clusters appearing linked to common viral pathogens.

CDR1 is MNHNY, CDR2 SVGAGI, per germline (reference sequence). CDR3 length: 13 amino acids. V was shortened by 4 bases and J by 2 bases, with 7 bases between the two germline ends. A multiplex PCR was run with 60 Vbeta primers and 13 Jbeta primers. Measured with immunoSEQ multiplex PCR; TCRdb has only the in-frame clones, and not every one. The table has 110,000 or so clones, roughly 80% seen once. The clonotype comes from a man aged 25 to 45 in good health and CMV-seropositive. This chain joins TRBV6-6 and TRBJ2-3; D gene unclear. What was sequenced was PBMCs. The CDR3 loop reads CASSFGPTDTQYF. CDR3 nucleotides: TGTGCCAGCAGTTTTGGGCCCACAGATACGCAGTATTTT.